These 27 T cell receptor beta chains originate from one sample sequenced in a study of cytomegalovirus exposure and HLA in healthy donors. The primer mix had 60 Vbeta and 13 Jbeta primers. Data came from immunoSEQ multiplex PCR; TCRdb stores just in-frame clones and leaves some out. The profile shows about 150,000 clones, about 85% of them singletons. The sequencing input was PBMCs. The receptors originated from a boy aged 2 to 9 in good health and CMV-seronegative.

The CDR3 protein is CASSVGTGKREGEKLFF. The CDR3 region has the DNA TGTGCCAGCAGCGTCGGGACAGGGAAGAGGGAGGGTGAAAAACTGTTTTTT. The V call is TRBV9, the J call TRBJ1-4; 9 nucleotides match TRBD1. The V gene's germline CDR1 is SGDLS and CDR2 YYNGEE. Trimming cost V 2 bases and J 7 bases; bases outside gene matches: 12. The CDR3 runs 17 residues.

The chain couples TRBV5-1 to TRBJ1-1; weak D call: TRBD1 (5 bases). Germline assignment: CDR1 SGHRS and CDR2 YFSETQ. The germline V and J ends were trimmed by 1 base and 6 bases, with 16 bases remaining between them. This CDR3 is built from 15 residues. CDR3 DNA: TGCGCCAGCAGCTTGAAGGCGGGGCCCCAGGCTGAAGCTTTCTTT. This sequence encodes CASSLKAGPQAEAFF.

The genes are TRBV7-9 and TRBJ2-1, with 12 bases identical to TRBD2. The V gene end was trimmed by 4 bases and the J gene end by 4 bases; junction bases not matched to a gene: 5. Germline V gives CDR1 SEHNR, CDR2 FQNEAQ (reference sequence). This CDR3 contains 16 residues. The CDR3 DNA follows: TGTGCCAGCAGCTCCACCGGGACTAGCGGGTACAATGAGCAGTTCTTC. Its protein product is CASSSTGTSGYNEQFF.

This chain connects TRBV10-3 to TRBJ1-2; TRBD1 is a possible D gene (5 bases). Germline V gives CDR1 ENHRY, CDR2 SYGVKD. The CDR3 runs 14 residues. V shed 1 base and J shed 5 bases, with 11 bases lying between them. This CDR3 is CAISEWWGAYGYTF. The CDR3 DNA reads TGTGCCATCAGTGAGTGGTGGGGCGCATATGGCTACACCTTC.

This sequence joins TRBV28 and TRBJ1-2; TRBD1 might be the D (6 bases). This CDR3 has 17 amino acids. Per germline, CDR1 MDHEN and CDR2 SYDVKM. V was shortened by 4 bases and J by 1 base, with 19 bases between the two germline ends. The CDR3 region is CASSSLTGGGVNYGYTF. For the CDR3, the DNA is TGTGCCAGCAGTTCACTGACAGGTGGGGGTGTTAACTATGGCTACACCTTC.

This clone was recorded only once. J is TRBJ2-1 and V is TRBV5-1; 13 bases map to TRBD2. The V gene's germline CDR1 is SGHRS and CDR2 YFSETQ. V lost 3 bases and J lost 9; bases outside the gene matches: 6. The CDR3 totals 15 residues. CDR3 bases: TGCGCCAGCAGCTCCGGGACTAGCGGGATCGGTGAGCAGTTCTTC. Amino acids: CASSSGTSGIGEQFF. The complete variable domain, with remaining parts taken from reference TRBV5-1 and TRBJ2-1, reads KAGVTQTPRYLIKTRGQQVTLSCSPISGHRSVSWYQQTPGQGLQFLFEYFSETQRNKGNFPGRFSGRQFSNSRSEMNVSTLELGDSALYLCASSSGTSGIGEQFFGPGTRLTVL.

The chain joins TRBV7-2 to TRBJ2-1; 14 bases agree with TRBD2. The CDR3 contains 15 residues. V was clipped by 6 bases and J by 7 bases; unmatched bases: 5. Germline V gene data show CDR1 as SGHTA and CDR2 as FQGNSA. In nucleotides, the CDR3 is TGTGCCAGCAGTTGGACTAGCGGGAGGTCAAATGAGCAGTTCTTC. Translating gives CASSWTSGRSNEQFF.

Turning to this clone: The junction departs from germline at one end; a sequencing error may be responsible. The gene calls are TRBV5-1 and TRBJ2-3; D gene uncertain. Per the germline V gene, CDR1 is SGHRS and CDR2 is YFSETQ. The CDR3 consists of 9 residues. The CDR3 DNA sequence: TGCGCCAGCACAAATACGCAGTATTTT. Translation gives CASTNTQYF.

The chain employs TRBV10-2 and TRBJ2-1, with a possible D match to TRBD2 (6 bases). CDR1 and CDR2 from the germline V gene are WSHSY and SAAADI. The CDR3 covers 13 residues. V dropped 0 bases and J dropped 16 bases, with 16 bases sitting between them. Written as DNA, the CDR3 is TGCGCCAGCAGTGAGTCGAGACTAGGTCTTCTATTCTTC. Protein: CASSESRLGLLFF.

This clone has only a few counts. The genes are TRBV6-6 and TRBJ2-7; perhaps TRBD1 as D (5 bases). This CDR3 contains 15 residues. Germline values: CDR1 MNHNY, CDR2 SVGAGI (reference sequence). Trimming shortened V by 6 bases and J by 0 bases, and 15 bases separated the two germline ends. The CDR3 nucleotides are TGTGCCAGCAGCCAGATACACAGGAGCTCCTACGAGCAGTACTTC. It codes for CASSQIHRSSYEQYF.

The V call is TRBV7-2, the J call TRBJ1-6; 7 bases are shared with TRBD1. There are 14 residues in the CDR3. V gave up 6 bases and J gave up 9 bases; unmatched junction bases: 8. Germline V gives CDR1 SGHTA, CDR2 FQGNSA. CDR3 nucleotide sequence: TGTGCCAGCAGGAGAACAGGGGAAAGTTCACCCCTCCACTTT. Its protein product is CASRRTGESSPLHF.

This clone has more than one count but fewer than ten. CDR3 region: CASSVLAGTYNEQFF. The CDR3 DNA reads as TGTGCCAGCAGCGTACTAGCGGGAACCTACAATGAGCAGTTCTTC. The chain recombines TRBV11-2 with TRBJ2-1, with TRBD2 matching 10 bases. The ends lost 5 bases at V and 2 bases at J; junction bases unmatched: 3. The CDR3 totals 15 residues. Germline loops: CDR1 SGHAT, CDR2 FQNNGV.

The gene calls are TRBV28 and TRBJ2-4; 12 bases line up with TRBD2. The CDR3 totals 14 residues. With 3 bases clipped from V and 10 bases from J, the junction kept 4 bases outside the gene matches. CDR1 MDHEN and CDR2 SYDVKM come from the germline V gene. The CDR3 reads CASSLPLAGGIQYF. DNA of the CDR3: TGTGCCAGCAGTTTGCCTCTAGCGGGAGGGATTCAGTACTTC.

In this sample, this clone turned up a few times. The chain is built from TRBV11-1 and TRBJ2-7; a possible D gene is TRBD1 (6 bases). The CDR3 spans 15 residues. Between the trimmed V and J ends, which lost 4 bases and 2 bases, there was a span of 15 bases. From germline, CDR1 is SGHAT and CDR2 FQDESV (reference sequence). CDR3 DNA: TGTGCCAGCAGCTCCGGGACACCACCCCCCTACGAGCAGTACTTC. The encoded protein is CASSSGTPPPYEQYF.

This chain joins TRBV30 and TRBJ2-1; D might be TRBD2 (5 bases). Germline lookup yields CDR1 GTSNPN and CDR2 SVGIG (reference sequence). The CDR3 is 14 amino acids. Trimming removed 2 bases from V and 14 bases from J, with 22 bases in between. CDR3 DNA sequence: TGTGCCTGGAGTCCTCGCCGTGGTGGGAGCGGAAAGTTCTTC. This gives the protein CAWSPRRGGSGKFF.

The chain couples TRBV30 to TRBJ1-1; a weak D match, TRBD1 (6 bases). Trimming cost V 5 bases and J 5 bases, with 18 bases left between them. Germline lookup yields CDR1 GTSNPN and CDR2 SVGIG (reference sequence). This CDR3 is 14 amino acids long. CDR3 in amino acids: CAWLAFGGQTEAFF. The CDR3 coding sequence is TGTGCCTGGCTTGCTTTTGGAGGACAGACTGAAGCTTTCTTT.

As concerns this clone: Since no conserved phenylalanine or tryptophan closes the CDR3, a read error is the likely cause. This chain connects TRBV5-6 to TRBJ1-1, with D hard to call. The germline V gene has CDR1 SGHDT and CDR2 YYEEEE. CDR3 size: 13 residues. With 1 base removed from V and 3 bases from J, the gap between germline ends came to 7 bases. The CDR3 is CASSLLVDTEAFL. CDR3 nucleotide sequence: TGTGCCAGCAGCTTGTTAGTGGACACTGAAGCTTTCCTT.

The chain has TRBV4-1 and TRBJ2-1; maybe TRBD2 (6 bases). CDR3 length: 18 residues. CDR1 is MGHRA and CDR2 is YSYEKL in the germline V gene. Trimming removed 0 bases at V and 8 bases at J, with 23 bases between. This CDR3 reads CASSQDSPGGLRVDEQFF. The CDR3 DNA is TGCGCCAGCAGCCAAGATAGCCCCGGGGGACTCCGGGTGGATGAGCAGTTCTTC.

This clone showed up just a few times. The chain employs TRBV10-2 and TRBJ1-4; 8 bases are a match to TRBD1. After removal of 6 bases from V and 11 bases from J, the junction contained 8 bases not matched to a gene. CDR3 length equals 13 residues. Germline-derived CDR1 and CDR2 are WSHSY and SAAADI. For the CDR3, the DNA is TGCGCCAGCAGCCTGGGGACAGGTGGGAAACTGTTTTTT. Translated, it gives CASSLGTGGKLFF.

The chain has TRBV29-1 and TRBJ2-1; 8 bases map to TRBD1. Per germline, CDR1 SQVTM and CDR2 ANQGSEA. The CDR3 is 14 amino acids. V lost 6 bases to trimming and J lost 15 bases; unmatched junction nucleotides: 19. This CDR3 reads CSVTGQGKMGARFF. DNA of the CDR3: TGCAGCGTGACTGGACAGGGAAAGATGGGGGCGAGGTTCTTC.

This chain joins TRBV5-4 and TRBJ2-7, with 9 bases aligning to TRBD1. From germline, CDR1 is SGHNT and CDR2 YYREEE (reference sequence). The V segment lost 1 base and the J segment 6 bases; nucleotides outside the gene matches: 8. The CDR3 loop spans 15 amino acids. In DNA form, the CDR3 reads TGTGCCAGCAGCTTGTTAGGGACAGGGTCGTCCGAGCAGTACTTC. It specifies CASSLLGTGSSEQYF.

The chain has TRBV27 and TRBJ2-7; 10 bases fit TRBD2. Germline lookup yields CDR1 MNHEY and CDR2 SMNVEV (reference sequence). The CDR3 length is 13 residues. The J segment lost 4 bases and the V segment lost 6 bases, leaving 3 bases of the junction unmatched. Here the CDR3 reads CASRGSGRYEQYF. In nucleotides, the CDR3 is TGTGCCAGCAGAGGTAGCGGGAGGTACGAGCAGTACTTC.

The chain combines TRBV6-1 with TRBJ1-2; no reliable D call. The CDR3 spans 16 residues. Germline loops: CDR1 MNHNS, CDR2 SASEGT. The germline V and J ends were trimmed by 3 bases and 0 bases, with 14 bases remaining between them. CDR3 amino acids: CASSEGRRPSNYGYTF. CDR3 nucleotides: TGTGCCAGCAGTGAGGGGAGGAGACCCTCTAACTATGGCTACACCTTC.

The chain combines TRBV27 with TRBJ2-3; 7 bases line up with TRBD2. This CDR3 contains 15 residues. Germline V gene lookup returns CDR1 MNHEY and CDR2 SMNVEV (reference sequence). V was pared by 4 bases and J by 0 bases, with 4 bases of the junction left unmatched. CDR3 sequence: CASSSRTRSTDTQYF. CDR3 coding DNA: TGTGCCAGCAGTTCTCGGACTAGGAGCACAGATACGCAGTATTTT.

CDR3 region: CASSPGQGAREMETQYF. The CDR3 region has the DNA TGTGCCAGCAGCCCTGGACAGGGGGCGCGTGAAATGGAGACCCAGTACTTC. This chain uses TRBV5-4 with TRBJ2-5, with TRBD1 matching 11 bases. The germline V gene encodes CDR1 SGHNT and CDR2 YYREEE (reference sequence). This CDR3 is built from 17 residues. J gave up 5 bases and V 4 bases, and 13 bases lay outside the gene matches.

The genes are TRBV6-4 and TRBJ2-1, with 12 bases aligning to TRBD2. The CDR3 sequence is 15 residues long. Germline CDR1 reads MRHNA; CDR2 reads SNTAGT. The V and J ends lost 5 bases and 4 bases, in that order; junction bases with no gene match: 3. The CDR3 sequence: CASSSSGGEYNEQFF. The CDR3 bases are TGTGCCAGCAGTTCTAGCGGGGGGGAGTACAATGAGCAGTTCTTC.

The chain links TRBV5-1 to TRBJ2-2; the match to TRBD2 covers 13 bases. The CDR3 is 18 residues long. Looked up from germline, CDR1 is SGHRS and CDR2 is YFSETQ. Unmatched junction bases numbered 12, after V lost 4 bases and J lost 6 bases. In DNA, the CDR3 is TGCGCCAGCAGCAGGATCTCGGGTACTAGCGGGAGGGCCGGGGAGCTGTTTTTT. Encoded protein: CASSRISGTSGRAGELFF.